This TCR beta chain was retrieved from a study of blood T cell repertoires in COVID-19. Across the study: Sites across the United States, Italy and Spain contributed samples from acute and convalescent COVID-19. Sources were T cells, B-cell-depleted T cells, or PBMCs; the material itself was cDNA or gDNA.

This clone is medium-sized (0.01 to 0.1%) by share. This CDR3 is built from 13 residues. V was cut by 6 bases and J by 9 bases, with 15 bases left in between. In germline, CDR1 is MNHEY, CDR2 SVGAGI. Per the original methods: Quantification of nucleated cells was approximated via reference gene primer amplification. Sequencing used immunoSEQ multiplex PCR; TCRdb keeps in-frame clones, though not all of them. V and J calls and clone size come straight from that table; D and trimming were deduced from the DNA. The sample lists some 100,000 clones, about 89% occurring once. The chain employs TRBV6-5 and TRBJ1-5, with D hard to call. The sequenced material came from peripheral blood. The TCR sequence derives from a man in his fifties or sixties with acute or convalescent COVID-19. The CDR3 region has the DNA TGTGCCAGCAGCGGACTAAGGACGGGGCCCCAGCATTTT. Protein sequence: CASSGLRTGPQHF.